The source of this T cell receptor (beta chain) is a study of OX40 agonist ivuxolimab in advanced cancers. Across the study: Every 2 weeks, patients received ivuxolimab intravenously, dosed at 0.01 to 10 mg/kg.

Notes on the study in general: Expanded clones belonging to CD8+ T cells outnumbered, on average, those of CD4+. CD4+ and CD8+ T cells in blood underwent clonal expansion by week 6 at 0.1 to 3.0 mg/kg.

Germline trimming cut 5 bases from V and 10 bases from J; bases unmatched to any gene: 3. Per germline, CDR1 MNHNY and CDR2 SVGAGI (reference sequence). The CDR3 length is 11 residues. Of note for this clone: The antigen is not known.

Data came from immunoSEQ multiplex PCR; TCRdb stores just in-frame clones and leaves some out. The table has around 95,000 clones, nearly 90% seen once. Sequences were derived from CD4+ or CD8+ T cells sorted from blood, sampled in a trial of the OX40 agonist ivuxolimab. The receptor was derived from an adult with an advanced solid tumor such as melanoma, head and neck, liver or kidney cancer. This sequence joins TRBV6-6 and TRBJ1-2; 8 bases fit TRBD1. CDR3 in amino acids: CASSKDRAYTF. The CDR3 coding sequence is TGTGCCAGCAGTAAGGACAGGGCCTACACCTTC.